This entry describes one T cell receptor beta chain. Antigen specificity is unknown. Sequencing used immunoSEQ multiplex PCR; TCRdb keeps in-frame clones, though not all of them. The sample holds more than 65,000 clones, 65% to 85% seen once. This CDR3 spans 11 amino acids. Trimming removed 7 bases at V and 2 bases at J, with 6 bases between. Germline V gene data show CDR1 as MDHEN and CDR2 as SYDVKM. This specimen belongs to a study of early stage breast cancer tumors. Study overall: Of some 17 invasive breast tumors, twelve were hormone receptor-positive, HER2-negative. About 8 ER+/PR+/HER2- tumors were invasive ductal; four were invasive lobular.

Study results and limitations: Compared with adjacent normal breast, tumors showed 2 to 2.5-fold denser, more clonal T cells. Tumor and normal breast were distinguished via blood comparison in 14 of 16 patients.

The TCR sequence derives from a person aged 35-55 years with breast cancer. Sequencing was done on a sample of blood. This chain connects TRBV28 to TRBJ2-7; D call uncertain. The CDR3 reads CASNQAYEQYF. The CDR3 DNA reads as TGTGCCAGCAACCAGGCCTACGAGCAGTACTTC. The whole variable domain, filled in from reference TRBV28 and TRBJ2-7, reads DVKVTQSSRYLVKRTGEKVFLECVQDMDHENMFWYRQDPGLGLRLIYFSYDVKMKEKGDIPEGYSVSREKKERFSLILESASTNQTSMYLCASNQAYEQYFGPGTRLTVT.